These 6 T cell receptor beta chains came from one sample sequenced in a study of tissue T cells after allogeneic stem cell transplantation. Sample time point: mouse harvest day 7 after allogeneic transplant. Mouse grafts combined 10^7 T-cell-depleted bone marrow cells with 10^6 splenic CD5+ T cells. Only in-frame clones appear in the TCRdb table, and some are missing; sequencing was by immunoSEQ multiplex PCR. The profile shows about 5,500 clones, less than 55% of them singletons. Sequenced input: gut tissue. The receptors stem from a female BALB/c mouse given C57BL/6 T cells with graft-versus-host disease after an allogeneic hematopoietic cell transplant.

In its sample, this clone was seen a few times. The gene names here belong to mouse. The sequenced fragment ends 1 residue before the CDR3 boundary, so the rest is inferred from the germline J gene. The chain links TRBV16 to TRBJ2-7; D not certain. Germline V gene data show CDR1 as SGHSA and CDR2 as FRNQAP. This CDR3 has 12 residues. Trimming removed 1 base from V and 4 bases from J, with 5 bases in between. Here the CDR3 reads CASSLAQYEQYF. The CDR3 DNA, read in part, is TGTGCAAGCAGCTTAGCACAATATGAACAGTAC.

The table lists this clone with a count of one. Germline and genes: mouse. The read ends 1 residue shy of where the CDR3 ends; the end is completed using the germline J gene. This sequence joins TRBV26 and TRBJ1-1; D is possibly TRBD1 (5 bases). CDR3 length: 14 amino acids. The V end was cut by 0 bases, the J end by 3 bases, with 8 bases between. The V gene's germline CDR1 is KGHPV and CDR2 FQNQEV (reference sequence). CDR3 protein: CASSLSGLDTEVFF. CDR3 bases read: TGTGCCAGCAGTCTGTCGGGGCTGGACACAGAAGTCTTC.

As to this clone: Germline and genes here are mouse. The DNA read from the CDR3 is TGTGCCAGCAGCCCGACTGGGGGGGGGTATGCTGAGCAGTTC. Translated: CASSPTGGGYAEQF. The full CDR3 is CASSPTGGGYAEQFF. V gene TRBV3 combines with J gene TRBJ2-1; 11 nucleotides match TRBD2. The observed sequence ends 1 residue before the CDR3 terminus, with the missing tail filled in from the germline J gene. The ends lost 5 bases at V and 4 bases at J; junction bases unmatched: 4. CDR1 SNHLY and CDR2 FYNGKV come from the germline V gene (reference sequence). The CDR3 has 15 amino acids.

This clone appeared a few times. The gene symbols are mouse symbols. Read data end 1 residue before the CDR3 end; the end is taken from the germline J gene. J is TRBJ1-4 and V is TRBV20; 10 nucleotides align to TRBD1. The junction had 4 bases not matched to a gene; V was cut back by 5 bases and J by 4 bases. Germline V CDR1 and CDR2: GFQATS, STVNSAI. CDR3 size: 14 residues. CDR3 amino acids: CGASGTGDNERLFF. The covered CDR3 bases are TGTGGTGCTTCCGGGACAGGGGACAACGAAAGATTATTT. The whole variable domain, filled in from reference TRBV20 and TRBJ1-4, reads GALVYQYPRRTICKSGTSMRMECQAVGFQATSVAWYRQSPQKTFELIALSTVNSAIKYEQNFTQEKFPISHPNLSFSSMTVLNAYLEDRGLYLCGASGTGDNERLFFGHGTKLSVL.

Concerning this clone: The gene symbols are mouse symbols. With the read ending 1 residue before the CDR3 end, the germline J gene is used to fill in that end. This chain joins TRBV23 and TRBJ1-6. TRBJ1-6 is treated as an ORF (open reading frame) with a function not yet certain. The CDR3 is made up of 15 amino acids. Germline V gives CDR1 KGHTA, CDR2 FQNQQP. CDR3 loop: CSSRRGYSYNSPLYF. The part of the CDR3 DNA that was read is TGCTCCAGCAGGAGGGGCTATTCCTATAATTCGCCCCTCTAC.

A remark on this clone: Mouse gene names and germline throughout. The read gets to within 1 residue of the CDR3 end, and the germline J gene fills in the rest. This chain links TRBV3 with TRBJ2-7, with 13 bases matching TRBD2. Trimming cost V 5 bases and J 7 bases; bases outside gene matches: 2. The CDR3 extends over 13 amino acids. Per germline, CDR1 SNHLY and CDR2 FYNGKV (reference sequence). The chain's CDR3 is CASSGLGGREQYF. The CDR3 bases that were read are TGTGCCAGCAGCGGACTGGGGGGGCGCGAACAGTAC.